These T cell receptor beta chains were read from a single sample in a study of T cells in Graves' hyperthyroidism and ophthalmopathy. TCRdb used MiXCR to reprocess the multiplex PCR reads, holding one entry per CDR3 protein. Found here are about 420,000 distinct CDR3 sequences, about 15% of them singletons; the top ten hold roughly 7.4%. The sequencing input was blood. All receptors derive from a woman under 30 with Graves' hyperthyroidism. Both conserved end residues are part of each CDR3. A D gene is named only where the DNA matches it firmly. Part of the rows lack a size; the others show once, few, many or a class for expanded clones.

>TRBJ2-1|NA|15|TRBV9|NA
CASSLLGEAYNEQFF
TGTGCCAGCAGCCTACTAGGGGAGGCCTACAATGAGCAGTTCTTC
>TRBJ2-1|many|15|TRBV6-1|TRBD2
CASSRLAGDYNEQFF
TGTGCCAGCAGCAGACTAGCGGGAGACTACAATGAGCAGTTCTTC
>TRBJ2-2|many|14|TRBV7-2|NA
CASRRALAPGELFF
TGTGCCTCCCGCCGGGCCCTCGCGCCCGGGGAGCTGTTTTTT
>TRBJ2-2|many|11|TRBV7-9|NA
CASTVQGELFF
TGTGCCAGCACCGTCCAGGGGGAGCTGTTTTTT
>TRBJ1-4|many|14|TRBV20-1|NA
CSARDTEGYEKLFF
TGCAGTGCTAGAGATACGGAAGGATATGAAAAACTGTTTTTT
>TRBJ1-1|many|15|TRBV12-3/TRBV12-4|NA
CASSFGGLENTEAFF
TGTGCCAGCAGTTTCGGAGGGTTGGAGAACACTGAAGCTTTCTTT
>TRBJ2-1|many|20|TRBV6-1|TRBD2
CASSPPAGRYGARPSNEQFF
TGTGCCAGCAGTCCCCCAGCGGGACGATACGGGGCAAGACCTTCCAATGAGCAGTTCTTC
>TRBJ2-1|NA|13|TRBV6-9|NA
CASSFPGYNEQFF
TGTGCCAGCAGTTTTCCCGGATACAATGAGCAGTTCTTC
>TRBJ1-3|NA|15|TRBV15|TRBD1
CATSRDQGAGNTIYF
TGTGCCACCAGCAGAGATCAGGGGGCTGGAAACACCATATATTTT
>TRBJ2-7|many|14|TRBV12-3/TRBV12-4|TRBD1
CASSRDRAGYEQYF
TGTGCCAGCAGCCGGGACAGGGCCGGCTACGAGCAGTACTTC
>TRBJ2-7|many|15|TRBV18|TRBD1
CASSPTSTGNYEQYF
TGTGCCAGCTCACCAACCTCGACAGGGAACTACGAGCAGTACTTC
>TRBJ2-3|many|16|TRBV12-3/TRBV12-4|TRBD1
CASSLKGALLTDTQYF
TGTGCCAGCAGTTTGAAGGGGGCGCTTCTCACAGATACGCAGTATTTT
>TRBJ1-4|many|13|TRBV7-9|NA
CASSPTSSEKLFF
TGTGCCAGCAGCCCGACCAGTTCTGAAAAACTGTTTTTT